This TCR beta chain emerged from a study of T cells in Graves' hyperthyroidism and ophthalmopathy. RNA transcripts yielded amplified TCR beta CDR3 regions. First-round RT-PCR targeting the TCR CDR3 was performed with the HTBI primer set. TCRdb fed the multiplex PCR reads into MiXCR, producing one record per CDR3 protein. The table records hundreds of thousands of distinct CDR3 sequences, 45% of them present only once. Pregnant or lactating patients were excluded, as were those with uncontrolled infection or other autoimmune disease. With 6 bases removed from V and 1 base from J, the gap between germline ends came to 9 bases. Germline V CDR1 and CDR2: SNHLY, FYNNEI. This CDR3 has 13 amino acids. The table lists this clonotype with many counts.

V and J are TRBV2 and TRBJ1-2; no clear D gene. The receptor comes from an adult man with Graves' disease, either hyperthyroidism or ophthalmopathy (not recorded which). The material sequenced was peripheral blood or thyroid tissue (not recorded which). CDR3 in amino acids: CASSVGDNYGYTF. The CDR3 DNA reads as TGTGCCAGCAGCGTTGGTGATAACTATGGCTACACCTTC.